This T cell receptor beta chain was sequenced in a study of blood T cell repertoires in COVID-19. Study summary: Specimens from acute and convalescent COVID-19 originated in the United States, Italy and Spain. Sources were T cells, B-cell-depleted T cells, or PBMCs; the material itself was cDNA or gDNA.

Source study methods: Amplifying reference gene primers gave estimates of nucleated cell counts. TCRdb's copy holds only in-frame clones and misses some; the assay was immunoSEQ multiplex PCR. The V and J calls and the clone size are those of that table, but D and trimming were determined from the DNA. Of approximately 100,000 clones in the sample, approximately 81% were seen once. V lost 7 bases, J lost 2 bases, and 5 bases stayed unmatched. This CDR3 contains 14 residues. The germline gives CDR1 SNHLY, CDR2 FYNNEI. Sequenced sample: peripheral blood. The clonotype comes from a woman older than 75 with acute or convalescent COVID-19. V and J are TRBV2 and TRBJ1-5; 7 nucleotides match TRBD1. As DNA, the CDR3 is TGTGCCAGCACTCGCGGACAGGGCAATCAGCCCCAGCATTTT. Its translation is CASTRGQGNQPQHF.